This is a list of T cell receptor beta chains from one sample in a study of T-cell memory formation after mild COVID-19. From the 5' RACE reads, TCRdb called clonotypes with MiXCR, one entry per CDR3 protein. Of roughly 150,000 distinct CDR3 sequences listed, 14% are singletons. The sample was PBMCs or a T cell subset sorted from them (not recorded which). The receptor source for this set is an adult woman who had mild COVID-19 (a few samples of this study predate the infection). Cell type and time point are not known. Both conserved end residues are trimmed from each CDR3. D genes are given only for firm matches.

d_gene: -
v_gene: TRBV5-1
j_gene: TRBJ1-1
CDR3aa: ASSLQGSTEAF

d_gene: -
v_gene: TRBV24-1
j_gene: TRBJ2-2
CDR3aa: ATSDPSSTGGELF

d_gene: -
v_gene: TRBV10-3
j_gene: TRBJ2-2
CDR3aa: AISPWVPNTGELF

d_gene: TRBD2
v_gene: TRBV19
j_gene: TRBJ2-7
CDR3aa: ASSNSGTSSYEQY

d_gene: -
v_gene: TRBV7-9
j_gene: TRBJ2-1
CDR3aa: ASSLGQSTYNEQF

d_gene: -
v_gene: TRBV20-1
j_gene: TRBJ2-2
CDR3aa: SARIQGNTGELF

d_gene: -
v_gene: TRBV27
j_gene: TRBJ2-7
CDR3aa: ASSRKGQGHYEQY

d_gene: -
v_gene: TRBV5-1
j_gene: TRBJ2-5
CDR3aa: ASSIQGQETQY

d_gene: -
v_gene: TRBV20-1
j_gene: TRBJ2-5
CDR3aa: SALRDSLAAQY

d_gene: TRBD2
v_gene: TRBV5-6
j_gene: TRBJ2-5
CDR3aa: ASSVGRFSSGGNQETQY

d_gene: TRBD2
v_gene: TRBV4-3
j_gene: TRBJ2-7
CDR3aa: ASSQDRWSSGISYEQY

d_gene: -
v_gene: TRBV27
j_gene: TRBJ1-2
CDR3aa: ASSFGRVGGYT

d_gene: -
v_gene: TRBV5-1
j_gene: TRBJ2-5
CDR3aa: ASNHGDATQETQY

d_gene: -
v_gene: TRBV7-2
j_gene: TRBJ1-6
CDR3aa: ATPEAGGTSPLH

d_gene: -
v_gene: TRBV7-2
j_gene: TRBJ2-1
CDR3aa: ASSLWGSVYNEQF

d_gene: -
v_gene: TRBV10-3
j_gene: TRBJ2-3
CDR3aa: ATSGSGGSTDTQY

d_gene: -
v_gene: TRBV7-9
j_gene: TRBJ2-1
CDR3aa: ASSNSTAGYEQF

d_gene: TRBD1
v_gene: TRBV7-6
j_gene: TRBJ1-4
CDR3aa: ASSSRTGDRKLF

d_gene: -
v_gene: TRBV7-7
j_gene: TRBJ2-2
CDR3aa: ASSLRNTGELF